This T cell receptor (beta chain) was documented in a study of T cells in Graves' hyperthyroidism and ophthalmopathy (dated by TCRdb to the late 2010s). Background on the whole study: Peripheral blood was collected at initial diagnosis, before any treatment. An independent validation cohort of around 20 hyperthyroidism patients and 17 patients who later progressed to ophthalmopathy tested prospective prediction of ophthalmopathy. The paper reports TCR Vbeta CDR3 sequencing of approximately 140 peripheral blood samples: over 40 ophthalmopathy, fewer than 80 hyperthyroidism and around 17 progressor patients. After sampling, hyperthyroidism patients received methimazole starting at 30 mg daily, and ophthalmopathy patients received high-dose intravenous methylprednisolone. In six Graves' hyperthyroidism patients, the study also compared T-cell repertoires from thyroid tissue with T-cell repertoires from blood. The 95 to 100 discovery patients were randomly divided into training and test sets at a 7:3 ratio. A discovery cohort of about a hundred patients, 43 with Graves' ophthalmopathy and under 60 with stable Graves' hyperthyroidism, was used to find distinguishing TCR V-J signatures. Overall results and qualifications from the work: Ophthalmopathy was separated from stable hyperthyroidism by a 13 V-J signature model, with 85% to 90% sensitivity and roughly 81% specificity obtained in cross-validation and 80%/75% obtained in testing. Sample size was not statistically predetermined, and blinding of investigators to group allocation was not performed. Blood samples also contained most of the expanded thyroid clonotypes (frequency above 0.001), which suggests that blood repertoires may reflect thyroid immune responses. During validation, the model predicted progression to ophthalmopathy a median of about 5.9 months ahead of onset, with almost 71% sensitivity and 72.22% specificity.

The TCR beta CDR3 regions were amplified from RNA transcripts. For the first round of RT-PCR on the TCR CDR3, the HTBI primer set was used together with the Qiagen OneStep RT-PCR kit. Libraries were constructed in a second round of multiplex PCR, after which size selection and purification were carried out. Paired-end sequencing of the libraries was performed with 100 bp reads on an Illumina HiSeq2000. As for the authors' bioinformatics: SOAPnuke was used to process the raw data, with reads discarded if the reads contained adapters or uncalled bases, had a mean Phred below 15, or lacked an exact constant-primer or identifier match. High-quality paired reads were merged with COPE v1.2.5, and unique nucleotide sequences were defined as clonotypes. MiTCR v1.1 was used to align clonotypes to the IMGT TRBV, TRBD and TRBJ reference segments. Only V-J combinations with frequency above 0.0001, covering 99% to 99.2% of repertoires, were analysed. The TCS score was defined as F50 (clonal expansion) divided by E x V (chaos), with BLOSUM62-based TCRdist calculated between CDR3 peptides within each V-J. Welch's t-statistics and random forest reduced around 520 V-J features to 10 to 15, which were used in a naive Bayes classifier (R e1071). In TCRdb, the public reads were trimmed at Q25 with fastp and aligned with MiXCR, with productive beta chains retained. Each CDR3 protein appears once, grouped with its most common genes and DNA. The V and J calls here are based on TCRdb, not the publication. The sample table lists fewer than 650,000 distinct CDR3 sequences, about 14% of them with a count of one. The ten top clones hold approximately 13% of the sample.

Deletion took 4 bases off V and 3 bases off J, with a span of 30 bases between the germline ends. Including cysteine and phenylalanine, the CDR3 has 20 amino acids. Of all the DNA, just the CDR3 is kept, 60 bases in frame from base 1. Per the germline V gene, MRHNA is the CDR1 and SNTAGT is the CDR2. A patient counted as having stable Graves' hyperthyroidism if no progression to ophthalmopathy occurred over 18 months of follow-up. The hyperthyroidism patients were between 18 and 65 years old and newly diagnosed, with a disease duration of less than 2 months. The study excluded patients with uncontrolled infections, other autoimmune diseases, pregnancy or lactation. Diagnoses were established on the basis of clinical symptoms, serum thyroxine and TRAb, thyroid ultrasound, and orbital computed tomography. Ficoll-Paque density gradient centrifugation was used to isolate PBMCs from approximately 10 ml of fresh peripheral blood. Total RNA was extracted using Trizol reagent, and RNA quality was assessed on an Agilent 2100 Bioanalyzer.

In its sample, this clonotype was seen a few times. Its antigen specificity is not known. No base qualities exist here, and no much larger clone lies one base off it. This sequence uses TRBV6-4 and TRBJ1-1; no D gene is confidently identified. This receptor was identified in a woman in her forties with Graves' hyperthyroidism. The sequenced sample was blood. For the CDR3, the sequence is CASSVRPFLGQSLPDTEAFF. The DNA reads as follows: TGTGCCAGCAGTGTCCGACCGTTCCTAGGGCAGTCCTTACCGGACACTGAAGCTTTCTTT.